The 21 T cell receptor beta chains reported below all come from one sample, sequenced in a study of shared clonotypes between healthy human individuals. Sequencing was performed with immunoSEQ multiplex PCR; in TCRdb, only in-frame clones are kept and a portion is missing. The sample holds a few hundred thousand clones, over 95% seen once. Naive-designated CD8 cells lacked CD45RO, were positively enriched for CCR7, and omitted terminally differentiated effector memory CD45RA+ cells. The sequenced sample was naive CD8+ T cells sorted from blood. The receptors come from a woman aged 25 to 39 in good health.

The chain is built from TRBV19 and TRBJ1-1; D perhaps matches TRBD1 (6 bases). The V and J ends lost 0 bases and 5 bases respectively, with 10 bases between them. The CDR3 loop spans 14 amino acids. CDR1 is LNHDA and CDR2 is SQIVND in the germline V gene (reference sequence). This CDR3 is CASSIEEGVTEAFF. The CDR3 DNA sequence: TGTGCCAGTAGTATAGAAGAGGGGGTTACTGAAGCTTTCTTT.

The rearrangement links TRBV7-9 to TRBJ1-2; D is perhaps TRBD1 (5 bases). The CDR3 is made up of 11 amino acids. Deletions cut 4 bases from V and 7 bases from J, with 7 bases between. Germline loops: CDR1 SEHNR, CDR2 FQNEAQ (reference sequence). The CDR3 DNA is TGTGCCAGCAGCTGGGGCAGTGGCTACACCTTC. It translates to CASSWGSGYTF.

CDR3 DNA: TGTGCCAGCAGCTTGGGGGGTCCTTCACCCCTCCACTTT. Translating it yields CASSLGGPSPLHF. The rearrangement joins TRBV5-6 to TRBJ1-6; D ambiguous. Trimming removed 0 bases at V and 9 bases at J, with 7 bases between. From germline, CDR1 is SGHDT and CDR2 YYEEEE. The CDR3 totals 13 residues. The full variable domain, completed using reference TRBV5-6 and TRBJ1-6, is DAGVTQSPTHLIKTRGQQVTLRCSPKSGHDTVSWYQQALGQGPQFIFQYYEEEERQRGNFPDRFSGHQFPNYSSELNVNALLLGDSALYLCASSLGGPSPLHFGNGTRLTVT.

V gene TRBV13 combines with J gene TRBJ2-7; 8 positions match TRBD1. The CDR3 extends over 14 amino acids. V shed 0 bases and J 4 bases; nucleotides not matched to a gene: 2. From germline, CDR1 is PRHDT and CDR2 FYEKMQ (reference sequence). CDR3 protein: CASSLGDRGYEQYF. For the CDR3, the DNA is TGTGCCAGCAGCTTAGGAGACAGGGGTTACGAGCAGTACTTC.

The DNA for the CDR3 is TGTGCCAGCAGTGAAGCGCTTGTAGCCGACGAGCTCTACAATGAGCAGTTCTTC. The encoded protein is CASSEALVADELYNEQFF. The chain combines TRBV2 with TRBJ2-1; D not resolved. This CDR3 is 18 amino acids long. Trimming pared 0 bases from V and 3 bases from J, leaving 18 bases between. The germline V gene encodes CDR1 SNHLY and CDR2 FYNNEI.

The count of this clone is one. The chain combines TRBV29-1 with TRBJ2-1, with 9 bases that match TRBD2. The CDR3 spans 13 residues. The junction had 13 bases not matched to a gene; V was cut back by 7 bases and J by 12 bases. CDR1 and CDR2 from the germline V gene are SQVTM and ANQGSEA. This CDR3 reads CSAKLSSGNWQFF. CDR3 coding DNA: TGCAGCGCGAAACTTTCTAGCGGGAACTGGCAGTTCTTC.

The rearrangement uses TRBV2 and TRBJ2-1, with unresolved D. The CDR3 loop spans 16 amino acids. With 5 bases removed from V and 0 bases from J, the gap between germline ends came to 14 bases. Germline loops: CDR1 SNHLY, CDR2 FYNNEI. Here the CDR3 reads CASSPVLLSSYNEQFF. CDR3 in DNA: TGTGCCAGCAGTCCTGTTTTGCTGAGCTCCTACAATGAGCAGTTCTTC.

V is TRBV5-4 and J is TRBJ1-2, with D possibly TRBD1 on 6 matching bases. The CDR3 covers 13 residues. Trimming removed 4 bases at V and 5 bases at J, with 12 bases between. Germline V lookup: CDR1 SGHNT, CDR2 YYREEE (reference sequence). Written as DNA, the CDR3 is TGTGCCAGCAGCCGGGGGGGCGCGTATGGCTACACCTTC. Translated: CASSRGGAYGYTF.

This chain links TRBV19 with TRBJ2-3; 13 positions match TRBD2. CDR3 length: 20 amino acids. Losses at the gene ends were 5 bases for V and 0 bases for J; bases not matched to a gene: 14. CDR1 is LNHDA and CDR2 is SQIVND in the germline V gene (reference sequence). CDR3 region: CASSPKTRTSGRVSTDTQYF. CDR3 nucleotide sequence: TGTGCCAGTAGTCCCAAAACAAGGACTAGCGGGAGAGTCAGCACAGATACGCAGTATTTT.

Here the CDR3 DNA reads TGTGCCAGCAGCTTCGGTACAGCCTCCTACGAGCAGTACTTC. Its translation: CASSFGTASYEQYF. The chain combines TRBV6-5 with TRBJ2-7, with D unclear. The CDR3 is 14 residues long. CDR1 and CDR2 from the germline V gene are MNHEY and SVGAGI. Trimming removed 6 bases from V and 0 bases from J, with 12 bases in between.

This clone showed up just once. V gene TRBV4-2 combines with J gene TRBJ2-5; TRBD2 is a possible D gene (6 bases). Judging by the DNA end, TRBJ2-7 fits better; the J call may be wrong. Germline V gene lookup returns CDR1 LGHNA and CDR2 YNFKEQ. CDR3 size: 14 residues. CDR3 sequence reads: CASSPFGSGYEQYF. The CDR3, as DNA: TGTGCCAGCAGCCCGTTCGGGAGTGGCTACGAGCAGTACTTC.

In nucleotides, the CDR3 is TGTGCCAGCAGCCAATCCGAGGACAGGCAAAAAAATAGCAATCAGCCCCAGCATTTT. It codes for CASSQSEDRQKNSNQPQHF. This rearrangement joins TRBV14 to TRBJ1-5, with 7 positions matching TRBD1. Germline CDR1 is SGHDN and CDR2 is FVKESK. With V trimmed by 2 bases and J by 0 bases, 13 bases remained unmatched. The CDR3 contains 19 residues.

Points on this clone: Other nucleotide sequences from this sample produce the same CDR3. This chain joins TRBV27 and TRBJ1-2, with 8 nucleotides matching TRBD1. Germline V lookup: CDR1 MNHEY, CDR2 SMNVEV (reference sequence). The CDR3 is 14 amino acids. The V gene end was trimmed by 3 bases and the J gene end by 5 bases; junction bases not matched to a gene: 5. The CDR3 loop is CASSLTGAVYGYTF. CDR3 coding DNA: TGTGCCAGCAGTTTGACAGGGGCTGTTTATGGCTACACCTTC.

The genes are TRBV28 and TRBJ2-2; D possibly corresponds to TRBD2 (5 bases). Germline loops: CDR1 MDHEN, CDR2 SYDVKM. With 5 bases removed from V and 6 bases from J, the gap between germline ends came to 13 bases. CDR3 length: 14 amino acids. Here the CDR3 DNA reads TGTGCCAGCAGTCCCAATTCGGAGGCCGGGGAGCTGTTTTTT. This translates into CASSPNSEAGELFF.

A word on this clone: The same CDR3 also results from other DNA sequences found in this sample. This chain connects TRBV10-3 to TRBJ1-4, with 8 bases that match TRBD1. Germline V gene sequence: CDR1 ENHRY, CDR2 SYGVKD. With 5 bases clipped from V and 6 bases from J, the junction kept 5 bases outside the gene matches. The CDR3 has 14 residues. The CDR3 DNA reads as TGTGCCATCAGTCCGACAGGGGTCGATGAAAAACTGTTTTTT. This sequence encodes CAISPTGVDEKLFF.

The chain carries TRBV7-9 and TRBJ2-7; a weak D match, TRBD1 (6 bases). The CDR3 is made up of 15 amino acids. Trimming shortened V by 3 bases and J by 3 bases, and 15 bases separated the two germline ends. Germline assignment: CDR1 SEHNR and CDR2 FQNEAQ (reference sequence). CDR3 residues: CASSLGRTGNYEQYF. In DNA, the CDR3 is TGTGCCAGCAGCTTGGGACGAACAGGGAACTACGAGCAGTACTTC.

The V and J genes are TRBV27 and TRBJ1-2; D unclear. With 0 bases removed from V and 3 bases from J, the gap between germline ends came to 11 bases. There are 15 residues in the CDR3. Germline V gene data show CDR1 as MNHEY and CDR2 as SMNVEV (reference sequence). The CDR3 DNA sequence: TGTGCCAGCAGTTTATCCGCTAACAGATACTATGGCTACACCTTC. Protein: CASSLSANRYYGYTF.

The chain employs TRBV9 and TRBJ2-1; 10 positions match TRBD1. Losses at the gene ends were 3 bases for V and 8 bases for J; bases not matched to a gene: 11. Germline V lookup: CDR1 SGDLS, CDR2 YYNGEE. CDR3 length: 16 residues. CDR3: CASSASGTGVVYEQFF. In DNA, the CDR3 is TGTGCCAGCAGCGCCTCCGGGACAGGGGTCGTCTATGAGCAGTTCTTC.

This chain uses TRBV7-9 with TRBJ2-1, with TRBD1 identical over 9 bases. The CDR3 extends over 13 amino acids. The germline CDR1 and CDR2 sequences are SEHNR and FQNEAQ (reference sequence). The ends lost 4 bases at V and 9 bases at J; junction bases unmatched: 4. The CDR3 loop reads CASSSDRGSEQFF. DNA of the CDR3: TGTGCCAGCAGCTCCGACAGGGGGTCTGAGCAGTTCTTC.

The chain carries TRBV7-9 and TRBJ2-1; TRBD2 agrees at 10 bases. Looked up from germline, CDR1 is SEHNR and CDR2 is FQNEAQ (reference sequence). The junction had 14 bases not matched to a gene; V was cut back by 5 bases and J by 4 bases. The CDR3 runs to 18 residues. CDR3 in DNA: TGTGCCAGCAGCCCTAAAGGTGGTTCTAGCGGGAGTTACAATGAGCAGTTCTTC. It translates to CASSPKGGSSGSYNEQFF.

The rearrangement joins TRBV13 to TRBJ2-7; 8 bases fit TRBD2. Germline assignment: CDR1 PRHDT and CDR2 FYEKMQ (reference sequence). The CDR3 loop spans 14 amino acids. Trimming removed 6 bases from V and 4 bases from J; junction bases left unmatched: 8. The CDR3, as DNA: TGTGCCAGCAGAGGACTAGCAGAGAATTACGAGCAGTACTTC. Protein sequence: CASRGLAENYEQYF.